These 6 T cell receptor beta chains came from one sample sequenced in a study of shared clonotypes between healthy human individuals. CD45RO negativity and positive selection for CCR7 defined naive CD8 cells, a population that excluded terminally differentiated effector memory CD45RA+ cells. Sequencing was performed with immunoSEQ multiplex PCR; in TCRdb, only in-frame clones are kept and a portion is missing. This table holds 550,000 to 750,000 clones, 90% to 95% found once. Sequenced input: naive CD8+ T cells sorted from blood. The receptors derive from a man in his thirties or forties in good health.

The CDR3 reads CASWGGDNQPQHF. CDR3 nucleotides: TGTGCCAGCTGGGGGGGGGACAATCAGCCCCAGCATTTT. The chain joins TRBV6-5 to TRBJ1-5; the D gene is possibly TRBD1 (5 bases). The CDR3 has 13 residues. Trimming removed 8 bases from V and 3 bases from J, with 11 bases in between. Germline V lookup: CDR1 MNHEY, CDR2 SVGAGI.

The J gene is TRBJ2-1, the V gene TRBV4-2; TRBD2 matches at 9 bases. This CDR3 region has 16 residues. CDR1 and CDR2 (germline): LGHNA, YNFKEQ. The V segment lost 4 bases and the J segment 3 bases; nucleotides outside the gene matches: 7. This chain's CDR3 is CASSLRGGLGYNEQFF. In DNA form, the CDR3 reads TGTGCCAGCAGCCTGCGGGGGGGCTTGGGCTACAATGAGCAGTTCTTC.

V and J are TRBV10-2 and TRBJ2-7; TRBD1 might be the D (5 bases). V lost 3 bases and J lost 6, with 12 bases in between. Germline V gene data show CDR1 as WSHSY and CDR2 as SAAADI. This CDR3 region has 13 residues. CDR3 coding DNA: TGCGCCAGCAGTGATGGAGCGACAGTCGAGCAGTACTTC. It yields the protein CASSDGATVEQYF.

This clone was seen a single time. Other DNA sequences within the sample encode an identical CDR3. The chain joins TRBV9 to TRBJ2-7; 7 bases are a match to TRBD2. The length of the CDR3 is 14 residues. CDR1 and CDR2 (germline): SGDLS, YYNGEE. V shed 3 bases, J shed 1 base, and the junction held 4 bases outside the gene matches. This chain's CDR3 is CASSASGTSYEQYF. In nucleotides, the CDR3 is TGTGCCAGCAGCGCGAGCGGGACGTCCTACGAGCAGTACTTC.

A single count supports this clone. The V gene is TRBV10-1, the J gene TRBJ2-2; D is possibly TRBD1 or TRBD2 (5 bases each). The germline V gene encodes CDR1 WNHNN and CDR2 SYGVQD (reference sequence). Between the trimmed V and J ends, which lost 8 bases and 4 bases, there was a span of 5 bases. The CDR3 is made up of 11 amino acids. The CDR3 spells CASGGTGELFF. The CDR3, as DNA: TGCGCCAGCGGGGGCACCGGGGAGCTGTTTTTT.

This chain uses TRBV5-4 with TRBJ2-1, with 7 bases matching TRBD2. The V segment lost 4 bases and the J segment 9 bases; nucleotides outside the gene matches: 10. Germline V lookup: CDR1 SGHNT, CDR2 YYREEE (reference sequence). The CDR3 has 14 amino acids. DNA for the CDR3: TGTGCCAGCAGCAGGCCCGGGACTACGGGTGAGCAGTTCTTC. Its translation is CASSRPGTTGEQFF. The variable domain in full, completed from reference TRBV5-4 and TRBJ2-1, reads ETGVTQSPTHLIKTRGQQVTLRCSSQSGHNTVSWYQQALGQGPQFIFQYYREEENGRGNFPPRFSGLQFPNYSSELNVNALELDDSALYLCASSRPGTTGEQFFGPGTRLTVL.